This T cell receptor beta chain was profiled in a study of cytomegalovirus exposure and HLA in healthy donors. Trimming cost V 5 bases and J 4 bases; bases outside gene matches: 9. Germline CDR1 is LNHDA and CDR2 is SQIVND (reference sequence). The CDR3 consists of 15 residues. Clones were sequenced by immunoSEQ multiplex PCR, and TCRdb holds only the in-frame ones, with some missing. This sample has roughly 200,000 clones; about four fifths occur once, and the top ten carry 2.8%. The source of this sequence is a woman aged 18-29 years in good health and CMV-seropositive. Material: PBMCs. The chain employs TRBV19 and TRBJ2-5, with 8 bases identical to TRBD1. The CDR3 here is CASSQGQGLAETQYF. The CDR3 region has the DNA TGTGCCAGTAGTCAAGGACAGGGCCTGGCAGAGACCCAGTACTTC.